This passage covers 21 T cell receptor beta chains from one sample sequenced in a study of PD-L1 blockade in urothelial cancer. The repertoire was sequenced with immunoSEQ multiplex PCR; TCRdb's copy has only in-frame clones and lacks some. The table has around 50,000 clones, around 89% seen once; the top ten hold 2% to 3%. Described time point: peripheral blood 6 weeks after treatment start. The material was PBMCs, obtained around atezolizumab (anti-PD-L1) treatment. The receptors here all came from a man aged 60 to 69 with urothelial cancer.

The CDR3 nucleotides read TGTGCCAGCAGTGACTCCCGGAACTATGGCTACACCTTC. Translated: CASSDSRNYGYTF. This chain joins TRBV2 and TRBJ1-2; D is undetermined. The V gene's germline CDR1 is SNHLY and CDR2 FYNNEI. V was trimmed by 3 bases and J by 2 bases, leaving 7 bases between them. The CDR3 runs to 13 residues.

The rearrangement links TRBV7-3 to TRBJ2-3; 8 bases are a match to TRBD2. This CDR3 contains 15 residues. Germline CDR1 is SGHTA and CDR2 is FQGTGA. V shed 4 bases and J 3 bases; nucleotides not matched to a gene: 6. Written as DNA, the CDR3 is TGTGCCAGCAGCTCCGGGACTAGTAATACAGATACGCAGTATTTT. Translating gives CASSSGTSNTDTQYF.

The CDR3 sequence: CASSRSGSSYEQYF. The CDR3, as DNA: TGTGCCAGCAGTCGTAGCGGCAGCTCCTACGAGCAGTACTTC. This sequence joins TRBV13 and TRBJ2-7; TRBD2 is a possible D gene (6 bases). Trimming took off 6 bases at V and 0 bases at J, with 12 bases between the two ends. Germline CDR1 PRHDT, CDR2 FYEKMQ (reference sequence). The length of the CDR3 is 14 residues.

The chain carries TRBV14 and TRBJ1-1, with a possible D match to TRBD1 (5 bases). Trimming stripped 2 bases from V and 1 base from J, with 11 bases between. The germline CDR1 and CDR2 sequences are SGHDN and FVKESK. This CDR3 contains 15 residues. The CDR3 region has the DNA TGTGCCAGCAGCCAAAGGTCAGGGTCGAACACTGAAGCTTTCTTT. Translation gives CASSQRSGSNTEAFF. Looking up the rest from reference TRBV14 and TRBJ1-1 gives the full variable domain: EAGVTQFPSHSVIEKGQTVTLRCDPISGHDNLYWYRRVMGKEIKFLLHFVKESKQDESGMPNNRFLAERTGGTYSTLKVQPAELEDSGVYFCASSQRSGSNTEAFFGQGTRLTVV.

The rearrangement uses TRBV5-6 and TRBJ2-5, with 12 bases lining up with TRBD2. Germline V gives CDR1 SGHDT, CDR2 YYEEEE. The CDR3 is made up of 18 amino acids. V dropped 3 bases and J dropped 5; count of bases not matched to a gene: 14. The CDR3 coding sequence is TGTGCCAGCAGCTCCCCGAGAGCTAGCGGGGGGGTCGAGGAGACCCAGTACTTC. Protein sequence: CASSSPRASGGVEETQYF.

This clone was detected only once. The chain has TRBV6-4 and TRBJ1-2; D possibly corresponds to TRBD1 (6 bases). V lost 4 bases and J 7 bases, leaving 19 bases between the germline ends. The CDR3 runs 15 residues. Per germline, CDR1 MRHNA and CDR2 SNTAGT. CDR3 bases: TGTGCCAGCAGTGGGTCACAGGGTGGCTATGGTGGCTACACCTTC. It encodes CASSGSQGGYGGYTF.

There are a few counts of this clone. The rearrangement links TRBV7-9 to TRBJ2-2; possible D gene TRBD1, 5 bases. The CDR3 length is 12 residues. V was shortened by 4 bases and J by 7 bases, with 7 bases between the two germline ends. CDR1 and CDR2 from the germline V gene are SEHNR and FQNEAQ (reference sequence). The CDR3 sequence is CASSSTGGELFF. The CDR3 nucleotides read TGTGCCAGCAGCTCCACAGGCGGGGAGCTGTTTTTT.

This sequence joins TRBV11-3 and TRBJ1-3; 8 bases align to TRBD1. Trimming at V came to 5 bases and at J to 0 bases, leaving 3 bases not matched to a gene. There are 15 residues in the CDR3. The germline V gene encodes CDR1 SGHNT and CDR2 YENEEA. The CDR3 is CASSATGDSGNTIYF. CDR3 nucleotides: TGTGCCAGCAGCGCGACAGGGGACTCTGGAAACACCATATATTTT.

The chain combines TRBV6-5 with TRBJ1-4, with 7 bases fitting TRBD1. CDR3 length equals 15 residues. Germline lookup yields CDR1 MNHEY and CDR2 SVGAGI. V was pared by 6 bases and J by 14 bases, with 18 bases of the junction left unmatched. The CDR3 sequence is CASSSAGTDLQGLFF. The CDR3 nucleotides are TGTGCCAGCAGCTCAGCCGGGACAGATCTCCAAGGGCTGTTTTTT.

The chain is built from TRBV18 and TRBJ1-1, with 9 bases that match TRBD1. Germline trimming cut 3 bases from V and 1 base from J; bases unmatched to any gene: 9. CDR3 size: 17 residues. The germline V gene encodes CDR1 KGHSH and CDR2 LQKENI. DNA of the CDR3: TGTGCCAGCTCACCGCTCTCTCGACAGGGGGGGAACACTGAAGCTTTCTTT. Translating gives CASSPLSRQGGNTEAFF.

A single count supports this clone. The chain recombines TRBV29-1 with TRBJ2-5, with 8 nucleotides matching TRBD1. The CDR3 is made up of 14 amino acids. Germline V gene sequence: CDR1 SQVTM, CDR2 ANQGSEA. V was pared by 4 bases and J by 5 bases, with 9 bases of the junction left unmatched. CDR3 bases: TGCAGCGTTGCCGGACAGGGTTTAAGGGAGACCCAGTACTTC. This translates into CSVAGQGLRETQYF.

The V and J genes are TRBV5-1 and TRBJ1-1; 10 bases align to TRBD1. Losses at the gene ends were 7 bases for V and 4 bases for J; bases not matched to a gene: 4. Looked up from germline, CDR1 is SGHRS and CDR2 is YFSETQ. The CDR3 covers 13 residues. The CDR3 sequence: CASGTGASTEAFF. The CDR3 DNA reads TGCGCCAGCGGGACAGGGGCGAGCACTGAAGCTTTCTTT.

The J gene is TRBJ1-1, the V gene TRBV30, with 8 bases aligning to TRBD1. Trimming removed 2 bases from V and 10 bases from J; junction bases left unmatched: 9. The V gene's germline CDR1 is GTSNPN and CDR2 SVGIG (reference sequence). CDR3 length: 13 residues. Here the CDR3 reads CAWSPTGARPAFF. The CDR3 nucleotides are TGTGCCTGGAGTCCGACAGGGGCACGGCCAGCTTTCTTT.

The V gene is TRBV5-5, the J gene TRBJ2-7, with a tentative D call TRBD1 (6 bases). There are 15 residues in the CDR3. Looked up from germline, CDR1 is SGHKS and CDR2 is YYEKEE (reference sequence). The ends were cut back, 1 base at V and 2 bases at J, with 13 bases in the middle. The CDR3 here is CASSLLRTETYEQYF. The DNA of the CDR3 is TGTGCCAGCAGCTTGCTGCGGACAGAGACCTACGAGCAGTACTTC.

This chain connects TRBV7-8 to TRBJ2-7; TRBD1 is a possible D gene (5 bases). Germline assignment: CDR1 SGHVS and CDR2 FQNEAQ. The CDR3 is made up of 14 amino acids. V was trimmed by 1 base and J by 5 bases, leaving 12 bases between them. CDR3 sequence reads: CASSLGQGSNEQYF. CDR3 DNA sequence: TGTGCCAGCAGCTTAGGGCAGGGTAGTAACGAGCAGTACTTC.

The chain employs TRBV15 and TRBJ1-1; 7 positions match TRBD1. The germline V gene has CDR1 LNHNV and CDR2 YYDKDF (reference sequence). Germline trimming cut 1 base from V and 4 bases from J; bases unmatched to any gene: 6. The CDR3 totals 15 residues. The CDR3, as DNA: TGTGCCACCAGCAGAGTACGACAGGGTATCACTGAAGCTTTCTTT. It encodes CATSRVRQGITEAFF. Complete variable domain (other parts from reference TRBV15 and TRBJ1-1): DAMVIQNPRYQVTQFGKPVTLSCSQTLNHNVMYWYQQKSSQAPKLLFHYYDKDFNNEADTPDNFQSRRPNTSFCFLDIRSPGLGDTAMYLCATSRVRQGITEAFFGQGTRLTVV.

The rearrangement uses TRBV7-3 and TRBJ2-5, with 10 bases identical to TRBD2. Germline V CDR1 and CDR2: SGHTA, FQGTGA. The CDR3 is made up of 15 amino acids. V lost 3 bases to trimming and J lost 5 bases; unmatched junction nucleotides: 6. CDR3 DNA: TGTGCCAGCAGCTTCCTAGCGGGGGTCCGGGAGACCCAGTACTTC. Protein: CASSFLAGVRETQYF.

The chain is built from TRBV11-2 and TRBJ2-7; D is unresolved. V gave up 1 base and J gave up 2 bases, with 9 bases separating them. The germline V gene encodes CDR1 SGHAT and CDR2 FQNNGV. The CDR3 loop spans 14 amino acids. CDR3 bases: TGTGCCAGCAGCTTAGTGAGGCTGGCCTACGAGCAGTACTTC. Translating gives CASSLVRLAYEQYF.

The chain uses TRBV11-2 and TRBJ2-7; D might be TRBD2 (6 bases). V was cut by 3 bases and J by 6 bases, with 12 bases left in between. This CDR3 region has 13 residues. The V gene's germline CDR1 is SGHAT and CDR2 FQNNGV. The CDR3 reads CASSFGRGGEQYF. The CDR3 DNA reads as TGTGCCAGCAGCTTTGGTAGGGGAGGCGAGCAGTACTTC. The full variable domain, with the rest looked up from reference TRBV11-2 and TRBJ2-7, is EAGVAQSPRYKIIEKRQSVAFWCNPISGHATLYWYQQILGQGPKLLIQFQNNGVVDDSQLPKDRFSAERLKGVDSTLKIQPAKLEDSAVYLCASSFGRGGEQYFGPGTRLTVT.

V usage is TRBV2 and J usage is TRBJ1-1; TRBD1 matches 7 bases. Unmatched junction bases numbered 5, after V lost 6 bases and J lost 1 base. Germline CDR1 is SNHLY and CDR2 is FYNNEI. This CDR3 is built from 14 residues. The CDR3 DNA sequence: TGTGCCAGCAGCTTACAGGGGTCGAACACTGAAGCTTTCTTT. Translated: CASSLQGSNTEAFF. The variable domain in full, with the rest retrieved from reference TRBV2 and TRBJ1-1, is EPEVTQTPSHQVTQMGQEVILRCVPISNHLYFYWYRQILGQKVEFLVSFYNNEISEKSEIFDDQFSVERPDGSNFTLKIRSTKLEDSAMYFCASSLQGSNTEAFFGQGTRLTVV.

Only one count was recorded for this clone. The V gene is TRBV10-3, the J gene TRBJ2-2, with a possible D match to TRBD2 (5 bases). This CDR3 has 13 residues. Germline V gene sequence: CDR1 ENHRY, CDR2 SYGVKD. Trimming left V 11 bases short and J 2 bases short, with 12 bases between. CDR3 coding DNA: TGTGCCGCCAGAGGGCTAAACACCGGGGAGCTGTTTTTT. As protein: CAARGLNTGELFF.